Listed below are T cell receptor beta chains from one sample, sequenced in a study of cytomegalovirus exposure and HLA in healthy donors. The repertoire was sequenced with immunoSEQ multiplex PCR; TCRdb's copy has only in-frame clones and lacks some. Found here are over 70,000 clones, around 80% of them singletons; the top ten hold around 3%. Sequencing used PBMCs. These receptors were obtained from a man aged 50-60 years in good health and CMV-seropositive. Each CDR3 is given with its conserved first and last residue. D genes are given only for firm matches. Rows give clone size only sometimes, using once, few, many, or a class for an expanded clone.

cdr3_length	clone_size	d_call	v_call	j_call	cdr3_nt	cdr3_aa
14	-	-	TRBV5-4	TRBJ2-7	TGTGCCAGTTCGCGGGACCCTAGCTCCTACGAGCAGTACTTC	CASSRDPSSYEQYF
15	-	TRBD1	TRBV5-1	TRBJ1-3	TGCGCCAGCAGCTTACCGGGACAGGACGGAAACACCATATATTTT	CASSLPGQDGNTIYF
14	-	-	TRBV14	TRBJ2-7	TGTGCCAGCAGCCAACTACGAAGCTCCTACGAGCAGTACTTC	CASSQLRSSYEQYF
20	-	TRBD1	TRBV6-4	TRBJ2-7	TGTGCCAGCAGTGACCGTATTCCGGGACAGGGGGCCGTGTGTTCCTACGAGCAGTACTTC	CASSDRIPGQGAVCSYEQYF
16	-	-	TRBV4-1	TRBJ2-7	TGCGCCAGCTCTACAGGTGGACACCTATTCTCCTACGAGCAGTACTTC	CASSTGGHLFSYEQYF
15	-	-	TRBV5-1	TRBJ2-5	TGCGCCAGCAGCTCCTACCGCGGACAAGCAGAGACCCAGTACTTC	CASSSYRGQAETQYF
15	-	-	TRBV27	TRBJ2-7	TGTGCCAGCAGTTTAGGTAGCGGTCTAAGGCCCGAGCAGTACTTC	CASSLGSGLRPEQYF
14	once	TRBD1	TRBV7-3	TRBJ2-2	TGTGCCAGCAGCCCCCTGACAGGGGCCGGGGAGCTGTTTTTT	CASSPLTGAGELFF
16	-	TRBD1	TRBV2	TRBJ2-7	TGTGCCAGCAGTGCAGACGGGACAGGGTTCGCCTACGAGCAGTACTTC	CASSADGTGFAYEQYF
14	-	-	TRBV7-9	TRBJ1-1	TGTTCCAGCAGCCCGGAGGGCAGGAACACTGAAGCTTTCTTT	CSSSPEGRNTEAFF
16	once	-	TRBV11-2	TRBJ2-5	TGTGCCAGCAGCTTAGATCTCGCAGGTCGGCAAGAGACCCAGTACTTC	CASSLDLAGRQETQYF
15	-	TRBD2	TRBV10-3	TRBJ2-2	TGTGCCATCAGTGACGGTAGCGGGATATCCGGGGAGCTGTTTTTT	CAISDGSGISGELFF
15	-	TRBD1	TRBV30	TRBJ1-2	TGTGCCTGGTGGACAGGGTTTTCGATAGACTATGGCTACACCTTC	CAWWTGFSIDYGYTF
14	few	-	TRBV4-1	TRBJ2-5	TGCGCCAGCAACAGTGGAGGGCCCCTAGAGACCCAGTACTTC	CASNSGGPLETQYF
14	-	-	TRBV4-1	TRBJ1-5	TGCGCCAGCAGCCGACCGGACAGCCCGGGGCCCCAGCATTTT	CASSRPDSPGPQHF
14	few	-	TRBV30	TRBJ1-5	TGTGCCTGGAGTTCGGGGTTCGCCAATCAGCCCCAGCATTTT	CAWSSGFANQPQHF
13	few	TRBD2	TRBV7-2	TRBJ2-7	TGTGCCAGCAGGGGACTAGGAGGTAGCGAGCAGTACTTC	CASRGLGGSEQYF
12	-	-	TRBV28	TRBJ1-1	TGTGCCAGCAGTCCGCCAGTTGTGGAAGCTTTCTTT	CASSPPVVEAFF
15	-	-	TRBV5-4	TRBJ2-2	TGTGCCAGCAGCTTCACCTCGGGTAGGACCGGGGAGCTGTTTTTT	CASSFTSGRTGELFF
15	-	TRBD2	TRBV7-9	TRBJ2-7	TGTGCCAGCAGCTTAGGGACTAGCGGGAGTTACGAGCAGTACTTC	CASSLGTSGSYEQYF
17	-	TRBD1	TRBV18	TRBJ1-2	TGTGCCAGCTCACCGGGACAGGGGGTAGATTTGAACTATGGCTACACCTTC	CASSPGQGVDLNYGYTF
15	few	-	TRBV11-3	TRBJ2-4	TGTGCCAGCAGCTTAGGCAGACTAGCCAAAAACATTCAGTACTTC	CASSLGRLAKNIQYF
13	-	-	TRBV6-5	TRBJ2-7	TGTGCCAGCAGTGAAGGGACATACTACGAGCAGTACTTC	CASSEGTYYEQYF
12	once	TRBD1	TRBV29-1	TRBJ1-1	TGCAGCGTGCTAACAGGGGACACTGAAGCTTTCTTT	CSVLTGDTEAFF
16	-	TRBD1	TRBV11-2	TRBJ1-4	TGTGCCAGCAGCCTATCGACAGGGGGCACTAATGAAAAACTGTTTTTT	CASSLSTGGTNEKLFF
15	-	TRBD1	TRBV7-7	TRBJ2-5	TGTGCTAGCAGCTCCGGACAGGGGGCGGGAAAGACCCAGTACTTC	CASSSGQGAGKTQYF
13	-	-	TRBV27	TRBJ1-1	TGTGCCAGCAGTCCATGGGGCGGCACTGAAGCTTTCTTT	CASSPWGGTEAFF
14	-	-	TRBV11-2	TRBJ1-1	TGTGCCAGCAGCTTGAGCAGGGCGAACACTGAAGCTTTCTTT	CASSLSRANTEAFF
14	-	-	TRBV27	TRBJ2-7	TGTGCCAGCAGTTTTACCGTACCCTCCTACGAGCAGTACTTC	CASSFTVPSYEQYF
20	once	TRBD1	TRBV9	TRBJ1-3	TGTGCCAGCAGCACTCAGATGGGATTGACAGGGGCTGACTCTGGAAACACCATATATTTT	CASSTQMGLTGADSGNTIYF
15	once	TRBD2	TRBV14	TRBJ2-5	TGTGCCAGCAGCTTAAGCGGGAACTATCGGGAGACCCAGTACTTC	CASSLSGNYRETQYF